The text below deals with one T cell receptor (beta chain). The antigen remains unidentified. The data originate from a study of identical twins. Study-wide points: It was out-of-frame TCR alpha sharing in monozygotic twins that models underestimated. Donors were not followed over many years; analysis was cross-sectional.

TCRdb recomputed calls from the 5' RACE reads with MiXCR, one row per CDR3 protein. Here the sample spans under 900,000 distinct CDR3 sequences, roughly 20% being singletons. From germline, CDR1 is SGHTA and CDR2 FQGNSA. Trimming removed 6 bases from V and 4 bases from J; junction bases left unmatched: 9. The CDR3 sequence is 16 residues long. This same sample was also part of a study on T cells expressing NK-cell markers. That work adds: Among eight sequenced donors, seven carried HCMV seropositivity while one was seronegative. Roughly six donors showed dominant NKG2C+ clonotypes comprising about 1.0-7.5% of their CD8+ T cells.

Sequenced sample: PBMCs. The chain has TRBV7-2 and TRBJ2-1, with TRBD2 matching over 10 bases. The origin of this receptor is a woman aged 18-30 years in good health. Here the CDR3 reads CASRELAGGGYNEQFF. The CDR3 DNA reads TGTGCCAGCAGAGAGTTAGCGGGGGGAGGTTACAATGAGCAGTTCTTC.